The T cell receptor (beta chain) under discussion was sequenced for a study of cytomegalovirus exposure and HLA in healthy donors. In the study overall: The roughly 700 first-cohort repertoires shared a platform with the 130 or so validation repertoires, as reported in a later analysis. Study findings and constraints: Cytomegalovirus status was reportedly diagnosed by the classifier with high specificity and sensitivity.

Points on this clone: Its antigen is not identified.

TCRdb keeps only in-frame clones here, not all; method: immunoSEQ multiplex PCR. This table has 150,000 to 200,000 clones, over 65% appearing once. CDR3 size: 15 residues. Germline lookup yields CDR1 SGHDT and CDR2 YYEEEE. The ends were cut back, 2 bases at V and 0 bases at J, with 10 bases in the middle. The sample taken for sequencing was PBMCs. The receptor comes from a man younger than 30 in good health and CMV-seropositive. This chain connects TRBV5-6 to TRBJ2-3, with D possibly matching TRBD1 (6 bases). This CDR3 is CASSFQGPSTDTQYF. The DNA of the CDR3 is TGTGCCAGCAGCTTCCAGGGGCCGAGCACAGATACGCAGTATTTT. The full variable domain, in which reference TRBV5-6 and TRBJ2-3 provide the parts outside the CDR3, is DAGVTQSPTHLIKTRGQQVTLRCSPKSGHDTVSWYQQALGQGPQFIFQYYEEEERQRGNFPDRFSGHQFPNYSSELNVNALLLGDSALYLCASSFQGPSTDTQYFGPGTRLTVL.